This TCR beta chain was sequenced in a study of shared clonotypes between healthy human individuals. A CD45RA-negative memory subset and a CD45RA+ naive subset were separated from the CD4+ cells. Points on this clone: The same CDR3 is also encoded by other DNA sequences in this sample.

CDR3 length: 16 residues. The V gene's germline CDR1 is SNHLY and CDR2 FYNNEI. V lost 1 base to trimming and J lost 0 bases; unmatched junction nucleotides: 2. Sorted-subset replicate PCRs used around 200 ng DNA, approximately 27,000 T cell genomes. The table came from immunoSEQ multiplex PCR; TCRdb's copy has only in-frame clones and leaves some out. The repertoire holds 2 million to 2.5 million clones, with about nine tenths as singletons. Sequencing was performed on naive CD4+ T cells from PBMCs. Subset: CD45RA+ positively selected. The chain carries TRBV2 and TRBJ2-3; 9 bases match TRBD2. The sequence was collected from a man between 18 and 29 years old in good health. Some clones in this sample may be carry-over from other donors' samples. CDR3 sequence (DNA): TGTGCCAGCAGTGAAGGACTAGCGGCTAGCACAGATACGCAGTATTTT. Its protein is CASSEGLAASTDTQYF.